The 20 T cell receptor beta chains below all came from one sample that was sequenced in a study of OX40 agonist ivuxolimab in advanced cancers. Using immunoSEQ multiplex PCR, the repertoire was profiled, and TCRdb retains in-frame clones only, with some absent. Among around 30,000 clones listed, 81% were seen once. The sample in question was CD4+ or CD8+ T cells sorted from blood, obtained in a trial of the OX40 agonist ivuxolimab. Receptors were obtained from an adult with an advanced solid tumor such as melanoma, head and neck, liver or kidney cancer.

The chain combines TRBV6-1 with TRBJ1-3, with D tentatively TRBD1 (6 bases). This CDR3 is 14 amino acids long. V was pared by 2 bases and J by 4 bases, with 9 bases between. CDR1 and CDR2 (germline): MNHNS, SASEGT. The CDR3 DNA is TGTGCCAGCAGTGAAAGACAGGAGGGAAACACCATATATTTT. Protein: CASSERQEGNTIYF.

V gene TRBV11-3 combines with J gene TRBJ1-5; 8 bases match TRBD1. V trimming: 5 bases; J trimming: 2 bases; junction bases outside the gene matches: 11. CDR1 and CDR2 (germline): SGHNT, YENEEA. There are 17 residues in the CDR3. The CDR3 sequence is CASSPKPDRARNQPQHF. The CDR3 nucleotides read TGTGCCAGCAGCCCAAAACCGGACAGGGCTCGCAATCAGCCCCAGCATTTT.

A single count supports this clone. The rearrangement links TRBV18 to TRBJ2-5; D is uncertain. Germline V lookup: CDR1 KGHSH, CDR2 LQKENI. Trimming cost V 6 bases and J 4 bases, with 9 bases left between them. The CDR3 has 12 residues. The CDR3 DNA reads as TGTGCCAGCTCGCAGGCCCGAGAGACCCAGTACTTC. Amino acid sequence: CASSQARETQYF.

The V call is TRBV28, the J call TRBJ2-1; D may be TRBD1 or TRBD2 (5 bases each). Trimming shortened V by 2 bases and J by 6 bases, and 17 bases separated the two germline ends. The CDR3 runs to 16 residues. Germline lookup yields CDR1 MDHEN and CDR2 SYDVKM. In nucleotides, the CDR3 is TGTGCCAGCAGTTTAACGGGTCGAGGGGCGGGCAATGAGCAGTTCTTC. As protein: CASSLTGRGAGNEQFF.

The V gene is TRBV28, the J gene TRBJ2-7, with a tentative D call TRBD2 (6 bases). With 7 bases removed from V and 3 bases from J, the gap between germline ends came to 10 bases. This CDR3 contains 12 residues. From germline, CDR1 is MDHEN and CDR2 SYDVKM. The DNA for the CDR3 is TGTGCCAGCAAGGTGGAGGGCTACGAGCAGTACTTC. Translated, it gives CASKVEGYEQYF.

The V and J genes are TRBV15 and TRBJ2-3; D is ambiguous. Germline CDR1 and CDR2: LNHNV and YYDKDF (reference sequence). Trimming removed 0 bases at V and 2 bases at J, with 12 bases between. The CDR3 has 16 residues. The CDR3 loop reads CATSRDRAHYTDTQYF. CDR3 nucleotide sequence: TGTGCCACCAGCAGAGATCGGGCACACTACACAGATACGCAGTATTTT.

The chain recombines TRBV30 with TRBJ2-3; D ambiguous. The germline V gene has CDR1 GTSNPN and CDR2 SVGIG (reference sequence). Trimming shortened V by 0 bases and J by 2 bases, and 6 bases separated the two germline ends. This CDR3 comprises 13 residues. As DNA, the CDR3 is TGTGCCTGGAGTGTATCAGCCACAGATACGCAGTATTTT. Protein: CAWSVSATDTQYF.

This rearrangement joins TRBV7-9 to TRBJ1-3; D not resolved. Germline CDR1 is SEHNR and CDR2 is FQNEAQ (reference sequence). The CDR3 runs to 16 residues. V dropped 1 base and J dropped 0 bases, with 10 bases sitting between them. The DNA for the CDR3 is TGTGCCAGCAGCTTAGGGATCTCGATCTCTGGAAACACCATATATTTT. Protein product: CASSLGISISGNTIYF.

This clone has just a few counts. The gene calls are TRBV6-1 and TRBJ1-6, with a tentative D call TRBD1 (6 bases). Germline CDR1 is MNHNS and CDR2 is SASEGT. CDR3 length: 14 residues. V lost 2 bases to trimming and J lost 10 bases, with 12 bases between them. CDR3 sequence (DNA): TGTGCCAGCAGTGAATGGGACATCGGGTCACCCCTCCACTTT. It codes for CASSEWDIGSPLHF.

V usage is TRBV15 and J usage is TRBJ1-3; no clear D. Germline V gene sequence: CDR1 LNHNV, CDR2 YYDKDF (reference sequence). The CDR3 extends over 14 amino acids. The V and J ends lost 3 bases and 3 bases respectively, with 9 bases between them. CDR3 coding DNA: TGTGCCACCAGCAGGATCGGGAGTGGAAACACCATATATTTT. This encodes CATSRIGSGNTIYF.

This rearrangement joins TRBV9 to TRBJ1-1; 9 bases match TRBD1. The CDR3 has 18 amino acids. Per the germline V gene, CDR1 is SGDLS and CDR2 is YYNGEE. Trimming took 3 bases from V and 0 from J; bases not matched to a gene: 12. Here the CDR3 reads CASSAPPGTGLMNTEAFF. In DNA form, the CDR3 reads TGTGCCAGCAGCGCTCCTCCCGGGACAGGGCTCATGAACACTGAAGCTTTCTTT. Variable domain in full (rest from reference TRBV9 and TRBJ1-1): DSGVTQTPKHLITATGQRVTLRCSPRSGDLSVYWYQQSLDQGLQFLIQYYNGEERAKGNILERFSAQQFPDLHSELNLSSLELGDSALYFCASSAPPGTGLMNTEAFFGQGTRLTVV.

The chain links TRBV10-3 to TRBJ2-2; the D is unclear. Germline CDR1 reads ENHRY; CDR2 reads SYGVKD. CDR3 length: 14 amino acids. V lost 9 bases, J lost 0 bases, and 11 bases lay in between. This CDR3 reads CAIFGGPNTGELFF. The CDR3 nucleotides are TGTGCCATTTTCGGCGGACCGAACACCGGGGAGCTGTTTTTT.

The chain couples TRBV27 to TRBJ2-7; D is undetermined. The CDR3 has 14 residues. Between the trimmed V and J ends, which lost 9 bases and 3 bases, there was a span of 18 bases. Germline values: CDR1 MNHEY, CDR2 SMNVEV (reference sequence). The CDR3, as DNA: TGTGCCAGTTTACCCCCGACTTGGGACTACGAGCAGTACTTC. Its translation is CASLPPTWDYEQYF.

The CDR3 DNA reads TGTGCCATCAGCGAGGGAGGGGGACTAGCGGGAAACACCGGGGAGCTGTTTTTT. Translating gives CAISEGGGLAGNTGELFF. This chain joins TRBV10-3 and TRBJ2-2, with 13 positions matching TRBD2. The CDR3 has 18 residues. From germline, CDR1 is ENHRY and CDR2 SYGVKD. Germline trimming cut 6 bases from V and 2 bases from J; bases unmatched to any gene: 9.

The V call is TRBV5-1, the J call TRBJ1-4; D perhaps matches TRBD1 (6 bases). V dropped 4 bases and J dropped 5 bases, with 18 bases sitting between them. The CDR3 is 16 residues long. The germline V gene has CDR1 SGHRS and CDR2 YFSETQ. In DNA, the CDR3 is TGCGCCAGCAGCCCGTTACCGGGACAAGGGAATGAAAAACTGTTTTTT. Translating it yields CASSPLPGQGNEKLFF.

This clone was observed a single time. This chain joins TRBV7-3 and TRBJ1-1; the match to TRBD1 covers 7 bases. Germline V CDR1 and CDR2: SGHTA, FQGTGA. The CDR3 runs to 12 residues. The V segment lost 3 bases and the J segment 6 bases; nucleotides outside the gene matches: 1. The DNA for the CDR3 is TGTGCCAGCAGCTTCGACAGGGCTGAAGCTTTCTTT. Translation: CASSFDRAEAFF.

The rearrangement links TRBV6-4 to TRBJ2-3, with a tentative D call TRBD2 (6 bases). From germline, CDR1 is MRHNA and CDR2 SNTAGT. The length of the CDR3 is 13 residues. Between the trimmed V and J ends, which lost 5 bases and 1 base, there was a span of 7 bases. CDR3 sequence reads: CASSPSGTDTQYF. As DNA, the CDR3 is TGTGCCAGCAGTCCTAGCGGCACAGATACGCAGTATTTT.

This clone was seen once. The CDR3 coding sequence is TGTGCCAGCAGCAGGACAGGGGGCGTCAACGAGCAGTACTTC. This encodes CASSRTGGVNEQYF. This chain connects TRBV28 to TRBJ2-7; 11 bases fit TRBD1. The J segment lost 5 bases and the V segment lost 6 bases, leaving 6 bases of the junction unmatched. Germline CDR1 and CDR2: MDHEN and SYDVKM. The CDR3 loop spans 14 amino acids. Full variable domain (missing parts from reference TRBV28 and TRBJ2-7): DVKVTQSSRYLVKRTGEKVFLECVQDMDHENMFWYRQDPGLGLRLIYFSYDVKMKEKGDIPEGYSVSREKKERFSLILESASTNQTSMYLCASSRTGGVNEQYFGPGTRLTVT.

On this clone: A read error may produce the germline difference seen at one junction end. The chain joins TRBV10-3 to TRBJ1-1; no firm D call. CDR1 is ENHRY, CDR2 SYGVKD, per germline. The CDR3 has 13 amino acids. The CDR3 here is CAISGIGRPDAFF. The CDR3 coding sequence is TGTGCCATCAGTGGAATAGGCCGACCTGATGCTTTCTTT.

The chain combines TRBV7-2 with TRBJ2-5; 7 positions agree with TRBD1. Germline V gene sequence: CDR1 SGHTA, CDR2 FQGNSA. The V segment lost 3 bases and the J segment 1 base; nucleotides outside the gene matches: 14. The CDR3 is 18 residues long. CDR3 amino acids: CASSFRGSSNLGQETQYF. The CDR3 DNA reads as TGTGCCAGCAGCTTCAGGGGGTCGTCAAATTTGGGCCAAGAGACCCAGTACTTC.